A selection of T cell receptor beta chains follows, all from one sample in a study of CD8 T cells in ankylosing spondylitis. TCRdb itself ran the 5' RACE reads through MiXCR, one entry per CDR3 protein. The table records 100,000 to 150,000 distinct CDR3 sequences, 15% to 20% of them present only once. The sequenced sample consisted of blood, either unsorted or a sorted T cell fraction (not recorded which). Receptors were obtained from a male donor with ankylosing spondylitis. Each CDR3 is given with its conserved first and last residue. Fields, in order: clone size, D gene, J gene, V gene, CDR3 protein, CDR3 DNA. D genes are given only for firm matches. Part of the rows lack a size; the others show once, few, many or a class for expanded clones.

clone_size: few
d_call: -
j_call: TRBJ2-1
v_call: TRBV3-1
cdr3_aa: CASSQDLGTYHNEQFF
cdr3_nt: TGTGCCAGCAGCCAAGATCTAGGAACTTACCACAATGAGCAGTTCTTC

clone_size: -
d_call: TRBD2
j_call: TRBJ2-5
v_call: TRBV6-1
cdr3_aa: CASRQTSGAYQETQYF
cdr3_nt: TGTGCCAGCAGGCAGACTAGCGGAGCGTACCAAGAGACCCAGTACTTC

clone_size: few
d_call: TRBD2
j_call: TRBJ2-1
v_call: TRBV10-3
cdr3_aa: CATIAGGGEQFF
cdr3_nt: TGTGCCACGATAGCGGGAGGGGGTGAGCAGTTCTTC

clone_size: few
d_call: -
j_call: TRBJ2-2
v_call: TRBV27
cdr3_aa: CASSLGRGDTGELFF
cdr3_nt: TGTGCCAGCAGTTTGGGCAGGGGAGACACCGGGGAGCTGTTTTTT

clone_size: -
d_call: TRBD2
j_call: TRBJ2-1
v_call: TRBV12-3/TRBV12-4
cdr3_aa: CASSVLAGVGNEQFF
cdr3_nt: TGTGCCAGCAGTGTTCTAGCGGGAGTAGGTAATGAGCAGTTCTTC

clone_size: many
d_call: -
j_call: TRBJ2-1
v_call: TRBV29-1
cdr3_aa: CSVEGGPGDHEQFF
cdr3_nt: TGCAGCGTTGAAGGGGGACCAGGGGACCATGAGCAGTTCTTC

clone_size: -
d_call: -
j_call: TRBJ2-1
v_call: TRBV20-1
cdr3_aa: CRAEGGTYNEQFF
cdr3_nt: TGCAGGGCGGAGGGGGGAACCTACAATGAGCAGTTCTTC

clone_size: few
d_call: -
j_call: TRBJ2-6
v_call: TRBV4-2
cdr3_aa: CASSLSDPSGANVLTF
cdr3_nt: TGTGCCAGCAGCCTGTCAGATCCCTCTGGGGCCAACGTCCTGACTTTC

clone_size: few
d_call: TRBD2
j_call: TRBJ2-5
v_call: TRBV5-1
cdr3_aa: CASSRGRGEETQYF
cdr3_nt: TGCGCCAGCAGCAGAGGGAGGGGTGAAGAGACCCAGTACTTC

clone_size: -
d_call: -
j_call: TRBJ1-6
v_call: TRBV7-2
cdr3_aa: CASTVDISYNSPLHF
cdr3_nt: TGTGCCAGCACCGTAGACATCTCCTATAATTCACCCCTCCACTTT

clone_size: few
d_call: -
j_call: TRBJ2-1
v_call: TRBV10-3
cdr3_aa: CAISESSLGWTYNEQFF
cdr3_nt: TGTGCCATCAGTGAGTCATCTCTGGGATGGACCTACAATGAGCAGTTCTTC

clone_size: many
d_call: -
j_call: TRBJ2-2
v_call: TRBV12-3/TRBV12-4
cdr3_aa: CASIGRTGELFF
cdr3_nt: TGTGCCAGCATAGGTCGGACCGGGGAGCTGTTTTTT

clone_size: -
d_call: -
j_call: TRBJ1-5
v_call: TRBV29-1
cdr3_aa: CSAVEGNSNQPQHF
cdr3_nt: TGCAGCGCCGTCGAGGGGAATAGCAATCAGCCCCAGCATTTT

clone_size: -
d_call: -
j_call: TRBJ2-7
v_call: TRBV20-1
cdr3_aa: CSARSGGGERERSYEQYF
cdr3_nt: TGCAGTGCTAGGTCAGGGGGCGGAGAGCGGGAGCGCTCCTACGAGCAGTACTTC

clone_size: few
d_call: -
j_call: TRBJ2-7
v_call: TRBV28
cdr3_aa: CASRPILGDYEQYF
cdr3_nt: TGTGCCAGCAGGCCGATCTTAGGGGACTACGAGCAGTACTTC

clone_size: few
d_call: -
j_call: TRBJ1-1
v_call: TRBV30
cdr3_aa: CAWSVGREAFF
cdr3_nt: TGTGCCTGGAGTGTAGGCAGAGAAGCTTTCTTT

clone_size: -
d_call: -
j_call: TRBJ2-1
v_call: TRBV4-3
cdr3_aa: CASSQGTGHHSYNEQFF
cdr3_nt: TGCGCCAGCAGCCAAGGGACGGGACACCACTCCTACAATGAGCAGTTCTTC

clone_size: few
d_call: -
j_call: TRBJ2-7
v_call: TRBV7-9
cdr3_aa: CASNYLDEQYF
cdr3_nt: TGTGCCAGCAACTACCTCGACGAGCAGTACTTC

clone_size: few
d_call: -
j_call: TRBJ2-7
v_call: TRBV7-9
cdr3_aa: CASSVGTTVSSYEQYF
cdr3_nt: TGTGCCAGCAGCGTCGGTACTACCGTTAGCTCCTACGAGCAGTACTTC

clone_size: many
d_call: -
j_call: TRBJ1-5
v_call: TRBV2
cdr3_aa: CASSPGLNQPQHF
cdr3_nt: TGTGCCAGCAGTCCGGGACTCAATCAGCCCCAGCATTTT

clone_size: -
d_call: TRBD2
j_call: TRBJ2-1
v_call: TRBV4-1
cdr3_aa: CASSPDQREGNNEQFF
cdr3_nt: TGCGCCAGCAGCCCTGATCAGCGGGAGGGGAACAATGAGCAGTTCTTC

clone_size: few
d_call: -
j_call: TRBJ1-1
v_call: TRBV7-6
cdr3_aa: CASKKDGYTEAFF
cdr3_nt: TGTGCCAGCAAGAAGGACGGTTACACTGAAGCTTTCTTT

clone_size: few
d_call: TRBD2
j_call: TRBJ2-5
v_call: TRBV7-8
cdr3_aa: CASSFPLSSGNQETQYF
cdr3_nt: TGTGCCAGCAGCTTCCCCCTCTCTAGCGGGAACCAAGAGACCCAGTACTTC

clone_size: -
d_call: -
j_call: TRBJ1-1
v_call: TRBV7-9
cdr3_aa: CASSLGATEAFF
cdr3_nt: TGTGCCAGCAGCCTAGGCGCCACTGAAGCTTTCTTT

clone_size: few
d_call: TRBD1
j_call: TRBJ1-2
v_call: TRBV25-1
cdr3_aa: CASSPGGGQGYTF
cdr3_nt: TGTGCCAGCAGTCCAGGGGGCGGTCAGGGCTACACCTTC

clone_size: -
d_call: -
j_call: TRBJ1-3
v_call: TRBV5-1
cdr3_aa: CASSPDLGVPGNTIYF
cdr3_nt: TGCGCCAGCAGCCCGGATCTGGGGGTTCCTGGAAACACCATATATTTT

clone_size: few
d_call: -
j_call: TRBJ1-2
v_call: TRBV12-3/TRBV12-4
cdr3_aa: CASTTDYGYTF
cdr3_nt: TGTGCCAGCACGACAGACTATGGCTACACCTTC

clone_size: many
d_call: -
j_call: TRBJ2-7
v_call: TRBV6-1
cdr3_aa: CASSPFGTTYEQYF
cdr3_nt: TGTGCCAGCAGTCCTTTCGGGACAACCTACGAGCAGTACTTC

clone_size: many
d_call: -
j_call: TRBJ2-7
v_call: TRBV29-1
cdr3_aa: CSVKGIYEQYF
cdr3_nt: TGCAGCGTTAAGGGGATTTACGAGCAGTACTTC

clone_size: many
d_call: -
j_call: TRBJ2-3
v_call: TRBV12-3/TRBV12-4
cdr3_aa: CASSADTQYF
cdr3_nt: TGTGCCAGCAGTGCAGATACGCAGTATTTT

clone_size: few
d_call: -
j_call: TRBJ1-2
v_call: TRBV5-6
cdr3_aa: CASSLWTVHRGYGYTF
cdr3_nt: TGTGCCAGCAGCCTATGGACCGTGCACCGGGGCTATGGCTACACCTTC

clone_size: -
d_call: -
j_call: TRBJ2-1
v_call: TRBV5-4
cdr3_aa: CASSYGLSENEQFF
cdr3_nt: TGTGCCAGCAGCTACGGACTCTCCGAAAATGAGCAGTTCTTC

clone_size: few
d_call: TRBD2
j_call: TRBJ2-5
v_call: TRBV9
cdr3_aa: CASSPGGGGRFETQYF
cdr3_nt: TGTGCCAGCAGCCCCGGGGGTGGCGGGAGGTTTGAGACCCAGTACTTC

clone_size: -
d_call: TRBD1
j_call: TRBJ2-5
v_call: TRBV6-5
cdr3_aa: CASSSEDREETQYF
cdr3_nt: TGTGCCAGCAGTTCGGAAGACAGGGAAGAGACCCAGTACTTC

clone_size: -
d_call: TRBD2
j_call: TRBJ2-3
v_call: TRBV7-3
cdr3_aa: CASSLYPSGSDTQYF
cdr3_nt: TGTGCCAGCAGCTTATATCCTAGCGGGTCAGATACGCAGTATTTT

clone_size: -
d_call: TRBD1
j_call: TRBJ1-1
v_call: TRBV9
cdr3_aa: CASSVPGQGPTEAFF
cdr3_nt: TGTGCCAGCAGCGTACCGGGACAGGGTCCCACTGAAGCTTTCTTT

clone_size: -
d_call: -
j_call: TRBJ1-5
v_call: TRBV2
cdr3_aa: CASSLVQGPQPQHF
cdr3_nt: TGTGCCAGCAGTCTGGTACAGGGACCTCAGCCCCAGCATTTT

clone_size: -
d_call: TRBD1
j_call: TRBJ2-3
v_call: TRBV20-1
cdr3_aa: CSAIDRERTDTQYF
cdr3_nt: TGCAGTGCAATAGACAGGGAACGCACAGATACGCAGTATTTT

clone_size: few
d_call: TRBD1
j_call: TRBJ1-1
v_call: TRBV4-1
cdr3_aa: CASSQPGTGFTEAFF
cdr3_nt: TGCGCCAGCAGCCAACCCGGGACAGGGTTCACTGAAGCTTTCTTT

clone_size: -
d_call: -
j_call: TRBJ2-7
v_call: TRBV7-6
cdr3_aa: CASSTQSSYEQYF
cdr3_nt: TGTGCCAGCAGCACCCAGTCTTCCTACGAGCAGTACTTC

clone_size: few
d_call: -
j_call: TRBJ1-1
v_call: TRBV20-1
cdr3_aa: CSARERGAEAFF
cdr3_nt: TGCAGTGCTAGAGAACGAGGGGCCGAAGCTTTCTTT

clone_size: few
d_call: -
j_call: TRBJ1-4
v_call: TRBV5-6
cdr3_aa: CASRGWGEINEKLFF
cdr3_nt: TGTGCCAGCAGGGGATGGGGAGAAATAAATGAAAAACTGTTTTTT

clone_size: few
d_call: -
j_call: TRBJ2-2
v_call: TRBV3-1
cdr3_aa: CASSQDPNGELFF
cdr3_nt: TGTGCCAGCAGCCAAGATCCCAACGGGGAGCTGTTTTTT

clone_size: -
d_call: TRBD1
j_call: TRBJ1-2
v_call: TRBV12-3/TRBV12-4
cdr3_aa: CASSRGTAYGYTF
cdr3_nt: TGTGCCAGCAGCCGAGGGACAGCCTATGGCTACACCTTC

clone_size: -
d_call: -
j_call: TRBJ2-1
v_call: TRBV5-6
cdr3_aa: CASSLGRSVWEQFF
cdr3_nt: TGTGCCAGCAGCCTAGGACGATCCGTCTGGGAGCAGTTCTTC